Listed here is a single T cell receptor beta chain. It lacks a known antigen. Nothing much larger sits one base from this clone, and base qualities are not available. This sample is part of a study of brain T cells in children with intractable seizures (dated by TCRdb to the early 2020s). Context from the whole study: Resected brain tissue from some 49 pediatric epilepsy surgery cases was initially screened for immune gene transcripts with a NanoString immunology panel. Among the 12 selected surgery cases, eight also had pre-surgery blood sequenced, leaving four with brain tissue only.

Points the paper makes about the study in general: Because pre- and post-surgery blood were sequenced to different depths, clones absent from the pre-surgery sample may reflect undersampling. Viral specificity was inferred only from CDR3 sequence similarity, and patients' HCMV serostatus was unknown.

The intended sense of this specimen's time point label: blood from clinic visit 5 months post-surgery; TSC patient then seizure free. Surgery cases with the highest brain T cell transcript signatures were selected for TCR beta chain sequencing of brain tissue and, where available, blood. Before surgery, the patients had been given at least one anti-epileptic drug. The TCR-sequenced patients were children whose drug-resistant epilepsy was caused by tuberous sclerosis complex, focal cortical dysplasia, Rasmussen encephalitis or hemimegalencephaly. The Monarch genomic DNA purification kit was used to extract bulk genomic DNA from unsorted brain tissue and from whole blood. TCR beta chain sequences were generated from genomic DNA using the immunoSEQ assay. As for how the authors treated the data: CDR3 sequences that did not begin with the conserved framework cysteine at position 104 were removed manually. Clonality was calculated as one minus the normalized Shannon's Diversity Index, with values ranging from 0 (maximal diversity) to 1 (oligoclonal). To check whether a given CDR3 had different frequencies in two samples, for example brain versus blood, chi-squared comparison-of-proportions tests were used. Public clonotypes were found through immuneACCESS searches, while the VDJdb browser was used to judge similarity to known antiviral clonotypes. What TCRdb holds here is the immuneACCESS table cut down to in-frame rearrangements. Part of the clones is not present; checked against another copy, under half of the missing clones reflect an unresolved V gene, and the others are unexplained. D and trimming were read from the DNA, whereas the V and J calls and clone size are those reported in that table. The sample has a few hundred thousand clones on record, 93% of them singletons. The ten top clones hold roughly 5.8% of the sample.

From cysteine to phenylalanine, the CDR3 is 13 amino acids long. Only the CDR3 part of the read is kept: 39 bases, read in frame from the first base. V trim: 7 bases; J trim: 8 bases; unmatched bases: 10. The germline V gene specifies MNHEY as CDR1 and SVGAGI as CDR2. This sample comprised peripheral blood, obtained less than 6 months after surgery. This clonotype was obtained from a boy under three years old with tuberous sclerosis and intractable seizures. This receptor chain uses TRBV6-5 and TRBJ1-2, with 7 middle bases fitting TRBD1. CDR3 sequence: CASTTRQGLGYTF. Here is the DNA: TGTGCCAGCACCACCCGACAGGGCTTGGGCTACACCTTC.